Each of the 28 T cell receptor beta chains below was sequenced from the same sample in a study of T cell responses to AZD1222 COVID-19 vaccine (TCRdb year 2021). Taken with the paper, the label for time point translates to: baseline before first vaccination. Library construction relied on the immunoSEQ multiplex PCR assay. Drawn from immuneACCESS, this table holds only the in-frame rearrangements with V and J called that TCRdb kept. Clones are partly lost; checked studies trace under half to an unresolved V gene and leave the rest unexplained. Recorded for this sample are about 110,000 clones; around 90% of them occurred a single time. The ten top clones hold around 4.5% of the sample. Specimen: peripheral blood, collected on day 0 of AZD1222 vaccination. Every receptor here comes from an adult in good health.

In its sample, this clone was seen a few times. This sequence joins TRBV4-1 and TRBJ1-4; D not resolved. The CDR3 runs 11 residues. V was cut by 1 base and J by 9 bases, with 3 bases left in between. CDR1 MGHRA and CDR2 YSYEKL come from the germline V gene. The CDR3 region has the DNA TGCGCCAGCAGCCAAGGCAAAAAACTGTTTTTT. The encoded protein is CASSQGKKLFF.

This clone showed up just once. The rearrangement uses TRBV19 and TRBJ1-5; TRBD1 is a possible D gene (6 bases). Looked up from germline, CDR1 is LNHDA and CDR2 is SQIVND (reference sequence). V was shortened by 6 bases and J by 7 bases, with 10 bases between the two germline ends. This CDR3 region has 12 residues. The CDR3 sequence is CASRQGLQPQHF. CDR3 DNA: TGTGCCAGTAGACAGGGTCTCCAGCCCCAGCATTTT. The full variable domain, completed using reference TRBV19 and TRBJ1-5, is DGGITQSPKYLFRKEGQNVTLSCEQNLNHDAMYWYRQDPGQGLRLIYYSQIVNDFQKGDIAEGYSVSREKKESFPLTVTSAQKNPTAFYLCASRQGLQPQHFGDGTRLSIL.

The count of this clone is one. The V gene is TRBV20-1, the J gene TRBJ1-5; 7 bases line up with TRBD1. The CDR3 loop spans 15 amino acids. With 3 bases clipped from V and 7 bases from J, the junction kept 12 bases outside the gene matches. The germline V gene encodes CDR1 DFQATT and CDR2 SNEGSKA (reference sequence). CDR3 sequence reads: CSASTGTELSQPQHF. The CDR3 DNA follows: TGCAGTGCTAGTACCGGGACAGAGCTATCACAGCCCCAGCATTTT.

The chain carries TRBV30 and TRBJ1-5; tentatively, D is TRBD1 (5 bases). V lost 1 base and J 1 base, leaving 8 bases between the germline ends. The CDR3 totals 14 residues. Per germline, CDR1 GTSNPN and CDR2 SVGIG (reference sequence). This CDR3 is CAWSADRSNQPQHF. The CDR3 DNA reads as TGTGCCTGGAGTGCCGACAGAAGCAATCAGCCCCAGCATTTT.

The chain has TRBV4-2 and TRBJ2-5; TRBD2 aligns across 8 bases. Germline V CDR1 and CDR2: LGHNA, YNFKEQ. Germline trimming cut 1 base from V and 4 bases from J; bases unmatched to any gene: 2. The CDR3 runs to 14 residues. CDR3 coding DNA: TGTGCCAGCAGCCAAGCGGGGGGGCTAGAGACCCAGTACTTC. Residues: CASSQAGGLETQYF.

The gene calls are TRBV6-6 and TRBJ1-4; D might be TRBD1 (5 bases). Germline CDR1 and CDR2: MNHNY and SVGAGI (reference sequence). Between the trimmed V and J ends, which lost 2 bases and 5 bases, there was a span of 9 bases. The CDR3 runs to 14 residues. The CDR3 reads CASSYRSGNEKLFF. CDR3 bases: TGTGCCAGCAGTTACAGGTCAGGGAATGAAAAACTGTTTTTT.

The rearrangement uses TRBV7-2 and TRBJ2-5, with 7 positions matching TRBD1. V was pared by 5 bases and J by 5 bases, with 11 bases of the junction left unmatched. Germline V gives CDR1 SGHTA, CDR2 FQGNSA. The length of the CDR3 is 15 residues. CDR3 loop: CASSLAQGVRETQYF. In DNA, the CDR3 is TGTGCCAGCAGCCTCGCGCAGGGGGTACGGGAGACCCAGTACTTC.

The rearrangement uses TRBV30 and TRBJ1-6, with D perhaps TRBD1 (6 bases). CDR1 is GTSNPN and CDR2 is SVGIG in the germline V gene (reference sequence). The V and J ends lost 7 bases and 0 bases respectively, with 16 bases between them. The CDR3 is 16 residues long. The CDR3 is CASTKGGSSYNSPLHF. CDR3 sequence (DNA): TGTGCCTCAACTAAGGGGGGGAGCTCCTATAATTCACCCCTCCACTTT.

The V call is TRBV6-6, the J call TRBJ2-3; TRBD2 agrees at 10 bases. The CDR3 contains 15 residues. Germline CDR1 and CDR2: MNHNY and SVGAGI (reference sequence). With 2 bases clipped from V and 1 base from J, the junction kept 0 bases outside the gene matches. CDR3 nucleotides: TGTGCCAGCAGTTACGGACTAGCGGGCACAGATACGCAGTATTTT. It translates to CASSYGLAGTDTQYF.

The CDR3 coding sequence is TGTGCCACCAGTGTTAATAGCGGGAGCACAGATACGCAGTATTTT. Its protein product is CATSVNSGSTDTQYF. The chain uses TRBV24-1 and TRBJ2-3, with 7 nucleotides matching TRBD2. Germline V gives CDR1 KGHDR, CDR2 SFDVKD. The CDR3 is 15 amino acids. V lost 5 bases and J lost 0; bases outside the gene matches: 4.

The rearrangement uses TRBV28 and TRBJ2-7; 9 bases line up with TRBD2. The germline V gene has CDR1 MDHEN and CDR2 SYDVKM. With V trimmed by 0 bases and J by 4 bases, 4 bases remained unmatched. This CDR3 is built from 15 residues. The DNA of the CDR3 is TGTGCCAGCAGTTTATGGCTAGCGGGGAAGTACGAGCAGTACTTC. This encodes CASSLWLAGKYEQYF. Based on the CDR3 plus reference TRBV28 and TRBJ2-7, the full variable domain is DVKVTQSSRYLVKRTGEKVFLECVQDMDHENMFWYRQDPGLGLRLIYFSYDVKMKEKGDIPEGYSVSREKKERFSLILESASTNQTSMYLCASSLWLAGKYEQYFGPGTRLTVT.

The chain carries TRBV6-2 or TRBV6-3 and TRBJ2-1; 10 bases are shared with TRBD2. The V gene's germline CDR1 is MNHEY and CDR2 SVGEGT. The CDR3 runs to 19 residues. V lost 7 bases and J lost 4; bases outside the gene matches: 19. CDR3 coding DNA: TGTGCCAGCACCCCGTTATGGCTAGCGGGAGTCATTAGGTACAATGAGCAGTTCTTC. Protein product: CASTPLWLAGVIRYNEQFF.

The chain combines TRBV7-9 with TRBJ1-2; D might be TRBD1 (5 bases). The CDR3 is 14 amino acids. Germline V lookup: CDR1 SEHNR, CDR2 FQNEAQ (reference sequence). V was cut by 5 bases and J by 2 bases, with 12 bases left in between. The CDR3 reads CASSAIGQNYGYTF. In DNA form, the CDR3 reads TGTGCCAGCAGCGCAATAGGACAAAACTATGGCTACACCTTC.

The chain is built from TRBV9 and TRBJ2-1, with 9 bases fitting TRBD1. V lost 3 bases to trimming and J lost 12 bases; unmatched junction nucleotides: 7. This CDR3 contains 13 residues. Germline V gene sequence: CDR1 SGDLS, CDR2 YYNGEE. The CDR3 sequence: CASSERQGVGQFF. CDR3 in DNA: TGTGCCAGCAGCGAGAGACAGGGGGTCGGGCAGTTCTTC.

The V and J genes are TRBV11-1 and TRBJ2-1; D gene unclear. Germline values: CDR1 SGHAT, CDR2 FQDESV (reference sequence). This CDR3 contains 15 residues. V lost 3 bases to trimming and J lost 7 bases, with 16 bases between them. The CDR3, as DNA: TGTGCCAGCAGCTTCGGTAGTCCTGGGAAAAATGAGCAGTTCTTC. This codes for CASSFGSPGKNEQFF. Complete variable domain (other parts from reference TRBV11-1 and TRBJ2-1): EAEVAQSPRYKITEKSQAVAFWCDPISGHATLYWYRQILGQGPELLVQFQDESVVDDSQLPKDRFSAERLKGVDSTLKIQPAELGDSAMYLCASSFGSPGKNEQFFGPGTRLTVL.

The chain uses TRBV11-1 and TRBJ2-4, with unresolved D. CDR3 length: 14 residues. Germline-derived CDR1 and CDR2 are SGHAT and FQDESV (reference sequence). Trimming took 2 bases from V and 3 from J, leaving 8 bases between them. The CDR3 sequence: CASSLTENKNIQYF. The CDR3 DNA sequence: TGTGCCAGCAGCTTAACGGAGAACAAAAACATTCAGTACTTC. Supplemented by reference TRBV11-1 and TRBJ2-4, the full variable domain reads EAEVAQSPRYKITEKSQAVAFWCDPISGHATLYWYRQILGQGPELLVQFQDESVVDDSQLPKDRFSAERLKGVDSTLKIQPAELGDSAMYLCASSLTENKNIQYFGAGTRLSVL.

The V call is TRBV4-3, the J call TRBJ2-2; D gene uncertain. CDR3 length: 15 amino acids. Trimming cost V 4 bases and J 5 bases, with 14 bases left between them. The germline V gene encodes CDR1 LGHNA and CDR2 YSLEER. The CDR3 here is CASSPNDLGTGELFF. The CDR3 DNA reads TGCGCCAGCAGCCCCAATGATCTAGGTACCGGGGAGCTGTTTTTT.

J is TRBJ1-5 and V is TRBV6-4; no clear D gene. Germline CDR1 is MRHNA and CDR2 is SNTAGT. V lost 2 bases and J lost 1, with 9 bases in between. This CDR3 region has 15 residues. The CDR3 is CASSDLIWSNQPQHF. CDR3 DNA sequence: TGTGCCAGCAGTGACCTGATCTGGAGCAATCAGCCCCAGCATTTT.

This clone was counted a few times. This chain connects TRBV18 to TRBJ1-1; no firm D call. The length of the CDR3 is 15 residues. Trimming removed 4 bases at V and 3 bases at J, with 15 bases between. CDR1 is KGHSH, CDR2 LQKENI, per germline. CDR3 sequence: CASSLGPAIDTEAFF. In nucleotides, the CDR3 is TGTGCCAGCTCACTCGGGCCAGCCATTGACACTGAAGCTTTCTTT. The full variable domain, its missing parts supplied by reference TRBV18 and TRBJ1-1, is NAGVMQNPRHLVRRRGQEARLRCSPMKGHSHVYWYRQLPEEGLKFMVYLQKENIIDESGMPKERFSAEFPKEGPSILRIQQVVRGDSAAYFCASSLGPAIDTEAFFGQGTRLTVV.

V gene TRBV28 combines with J gene TRBJ1-6, with D possibly TRBD1 on 5 matching bases. V lost 8 bases and J lost 10, with 18 bases in between. This CDR3 region has 14 residues. Per the germline V gene, CDR1 is MDHEN and CDR2 is SYDVKM. In nucleotides, the CDR3 is TGTGCCAGCCTCGGGAGGGCAGGGTTCTCACCCCTCCACTTT. Protein: CASLGRAGFSPLHF.

V is TRBV6-2 or TRBV6-3 and J is TRBJ2-7; 8 bases fit TRBD2. Looked up from germline, CDR1 is MNHEY and CDR2 is SVGEGT. The trim removed 4 bases at V and 6 bases at J, leaving 5 bases unmatched. This CDR3 is built from 13 residues. The CDR3 loop reads CASSSGGVSEQYF. The CDR3 nucleotides are TGTGCCAGCAGTTCCGGGGGGGTCTCCGAGCAGTACTTC.

The chain is built from TRBV7-9 and TRBJ1-1, with no clear D. Germline V gene lookup returns CDR1 SEHNR and CDR2 FQNEAQ (reference sequence). V was trimmed by 3 bases and J by 1 base, leaving 3 bases between them. The CDR3 is made up of 12 amino acids. CDR3 in DNA: TGTGCCAGCAGCTTCAAGAACACTGAAGCTTTCTTT. It encodes CASSFKNTEAFF.

The V and J genes are TRBV2 and TRBJ2-2, with D maybe TRBD2 (5 bases). Between the trimmed V and J ends, which lost 3 bases and 4 bases, there was a span of 9 bases. Germline V gives CDR1 SNHLY, CDR2 FYNNEI. There are 14 residues in the CDR3. This CDR3 reads CASSDMGSTGELFF. In DNA, the CDR3 is TGTGCCAGCAGTGATATGGGGAGCACCGGGGAGCTGTTTTTT.

Points on this clone: One end of the junction does not line up with germline, which may come from a read error. CDR3 sequence reads: CSVHSANNEQFF. Here the CDR3 DNA reads TGTAGCGTTCACAGCGCAAACAATGAGCAGTTCTTC. The chain links TRBV29-1 to TRBJ2-1, with D possibly TRBD2 on 5 matching bases. This CDR3 comprises 12 residues. Germline assignment: CDR1 SQVTM and CDR2 ANQGSEA.

The rearrangement uses TRBV28 and TRBJ1-4; 10 nucleotides line up with TRBD1. The CDR3 covers 14 residues. Germline V CDR1 and CDR2: MDHEN, SYDVKM. Unmatched junction bases numbered 5, after V lost 3 bases and J lost 10 bases. CDR3 coding DNA: TGTGCCAGCAGTTTGACAGGGGGCGATCGAAAACTGTTTTTT. Protein: CASSLTGGDRKLFF. The full variable domain, with the rest looked up from reference TRBV28 and TRBJ1-4, is DVKVTQSSRYLVKRTGEKVFLECVQDMDHENMFWYRQDPGLGLRLIYFSYDVKMKEKGDIPEGYSVSREKKERFSLILESASTNQTSMYLCASSLTGGDRKLFFGSGTQLSVL.

V usage is TRBV28 and J usage is TRBJ2-2; D is ambiguous. The CDR3 covers 11 residues. Per the germline V gene, CDR1 is MDHEN and CDR2 is SYDVKM. V gave up 5 bases and J gave up 8 bases, with 6 bases separating them. CDR3 protein: CASSRLGELFF. The CDR3, as DNA: TGTGCCAGCAGTCGGTTAGGGGAGCTGTTTTTT.

The V and J genes are TRBV21-1 and TRBJ2-7; the table's D call, TRBD2, has no DNA check behind it. TRBV21-1 is assigned pseudogene status. The length of the CDR3 is 16 residues. CDR3 protein: CASSKVRLAAAYEQYF. CDR3 nucleotides: TGTGCCAGCAGCAAAGTCAGACTAGCGGCCGCCTACGAGCAGTACTTC.

The chain recombines TRBV7-2 with TRBJ1-5, with D perhaps TRBD1 (6 bases). CDR3 length equals 14 residues. Germline values: CDR1 SGHTA, CDR2 FQGNSA. Trimming left V 5 bases short and J 4 bases short, with 12 bases between. This CDR3 reads CASSLDSPNQPQHF. The CDR3 bases are TGTGCCAGCAGCCTGGACAGCCCGAATCAGCCCCAGCATTTT.